These 8 T cell receptor beta chains were all obtained from the same sample, sequenced in a study of control samples from healthy donors and cancer patients. Data came from immunoSEQ multiplex PCR; TCRdb stores just in-frame clones and leaves some out. Of approximately 150,000 clones listed, over 85% are singletons. The sample comprised blood. The receptors here all came from a man aged 18 to 35 in good health.

V and J are TRBV6-2 or TRBV6-3 and TRBJ2-1, with TRBD1 as a possible D gene (6 bases). The germline CDR1 and CDR2 sequences are MNHEY and SVGEGT. There are 18 residues in the CDR3. V was shortened by 4 bases and J by 8 bases, with 27 bases between the two germline ends. The CDR3 sequence: CASSSQRDDRRFGDEQFF. The CDR3 DNA reads TGTGCCAGCAGTTCCCAGCGCGATGACAGGCGTTTTGGGGATGAGCAGTTCTTC.

This chain connects TRBV9 to TRBJ1-5, with a weak D call TRBD1 (5 bases). CDR3 length: 13 residues. The V gene's germline CDR1 is SGDLS and CDR2 YYNGEE. V lost 5 bases to trimming and J lost 6 bases, with 12 bases between them. This CDR3 is CASSRGPGQPQHF. The CDR3 region has the DNA TGTGCCAGCAGTAGGGGCCCCGGTCAGCCCCAGCATTTT.

The gene calls are TRBV6-5 and TRBJ1-2; D gene unclear. Looked up from germline, CDR1 is MNHEY and CDR2 is SVGAGI. This CDR3 comprises 15 residues. The V gene lost 0 bases and the J gene lost 6 bases, with 14 bases spanning the gap. This CDR3 reads CASSYSVGGPNGYTF. The CDR3 region has the DNA TGTGCCAGCAGTTACTCAGTAGGCGGGCCTAATGGCTACACCTTC.

CDR3 region: CAISKDSLGAFF. CDR3 nucleotides: TGTGCCATCAGTAAGGACAGCCTTGGGGCTTTCTTT. The J gene is TRBJ1-1, the V gene TRBV10-3; D perhaps matches TRBD1 (6 bases). Trimming shortened V by 5 bases and J by 11 bases, and 15 bases separated the two germline ends. Germline V gene lookup returns CDR1 ENHRY and CDR2 SYGVKD. CDR3 size: 12 residues.

The chain joins TRBV5-1 to TRBJ2-7, with 9 bases matching TRBD2. The CDR3 is 15 amino acids. V was pared by 4 bases and J by 1 base, with 6 bases of the junction left unmatched. The germline V gene encodes CDR1 SGHRS and CDR2 YFSETQ. The DNA of the CDR3 is TGCGCCAGCAGCCTTATGCTAGCGGGGTCCTACGAGCAGTACTTC. Amino acids: CASSLMLAGSYEQYF.

The rearrangement links TRBV18 to TRBJ2-1; D gene ambiguous. CDR1 is KGHSH, CDR2 LQKENI, per germline. V lost 3 bases and J 0 bases, leaving 12 bases between the germline ends. The CDR3 length is 16 residues. This chain's CDR3 is CASSPLFGSSYNEQFF. CDR3 coding DNA: TGTGCCAGCTCACCCCTCTTTGGAAGCTCCTACAATGAGCAGTTCTTC.

The chain joins TRBV18 to TRBJ1-2, with 7 bases fitting TRBD1. CDR1 KGHSH and CDR2 LQKENI come from the germline V gene. The CDR3 runs 16 residues. V dropped 1 base and J dropped 0; count of bases not matched to a gene: 5. The CDR3 sequence: CASSPQQGTANYGYTF. The CDR3 coding sequence is TGTGCCAGCTCACCACAACAAGGGACAGCTAACTATGGCTACACCTTC.

The chain is built from TRBV30 and TRBJ1-1; the D gene is possibly TRBD1 (6 bases). This CDR3 has 11 residues. The germline V and J ends were trimmed by 4 bases and 11 bases, with 14 bases remaining between them. Germline-derived CDR1 and CDR2 are GTSNPN and SVGIG (reference sequence). The DNA for the CDR3 is TGTGCCTGGAAGACAGGCCTACGGGCTTTCTTT. Protein product: CAWKTGLRAFF.